This paragraph covers one T cell receptor beta chain sequence. Sequencing was performed with immunoSEQ multiplex PCR; in TCRdb, only in-frame clones are kept and a portion is missing. Of around 300,000 clones listed, roughly 89% were seen once; the top ten hold 1.5% to 2%. The sample originates from a study of blood T cell repertoires in COVID-19. At the level of the study: Whether acute or convalescent, the COVID-19 samples came from the United States, Italy and Spain. T cells, B-cell-depleted T cells, or PBMCs provided the cDNA or gDNA that served as material.

Participant ages covered roughly 18 to 89 years across 24 US areas. Categorization into cohorts depended on clinical history that participants reported. This CDR3 is built from 13 residues. V shed 2 bases and J shed 1 base, with 5 bases lying between them. Per germline, CDR1 SGHDN and CDR2 FVKESK. The V and J genes are TRBV14 and TRBJ1-1; D is undetermined. This TCR derives from a woman aged 35 to 49 who had recovered from COVID-19. The material sequenced was PBMCs or T cells enriched from blood (not recorded which). Here the CDR3 DNA reads TGTGCCAGCAGCCAACACAGGAACACTGAAGCTTTCTTT. Residues: CASSQHRNTEAFF.